These 21 T cell receptor beta chains were sequenced from one sample in a study of regulatory T cells in long-lasting Graves disease (dated by TCRdb to the early 2020s). Library prep was done by multiplex PCR. The run used an Illumina HiSeq 4000. TCR beta libraries were built with iRepertoire HTBI primers and Arm-PCR amplification of CDR3 regions. TCRdb reran the public reads through fastp at Q25 and MiXCR, keeping productive beta chains. Duplicate CDR3 protein sequences are folded into a single record with the most common DNA and genes. The sample yields fewer than 400,000 distinct CDR3 sequences; around 20% were counted once. The ten largest clones capture 20% to 25% of the sample. The intended sense of this specimen's time point label: persistent/refractory GD, antithyroid drugs over 5 years with positive TRAb. RNA was extracted from PBMCs in TRIzol for both TCR sequencing and RNA sequencing. Sequencing was performed on peripheral blood mononuclear cells (PBMCs), taken when the disease was refractory, from a patient treated with antithyroid drugs. These receptors all come from a female donor with Graves disease.

This clonotype was seen repeatedly, ten times or more. The genes are TRBV11-2 and TRBJ1-1, with no clear D. The CDR3 runs to 16 residues. Germline CDR1 and CDR2: SGHAT and FQNNGV. V was pared by 0 bases and J by 3 bases, with 14 bases between. The DNA for the CDR3 is TGTGCCAGCAGCTTAGATGCCCGGGAGGAGGACACTGAAGCTTTCTTT. This encodes CASSLDAREEDTEAFF.

The gene calls are TRBV6-1 and TRBJ2-2, with D tentatively TRBD1 (5 bases). Germline CDR1 MNHNS, CDR2 SASEGT. Trimming pared 8 bases from V and 5 bases from J, leaving 9 bases between. This CDR3 is 12 amino acids long. The CDR3 DNA reads TGTGCCAGCGGCAGGGAAACCGGGGAGCTGTTTTTT. Amino acid sequence: CASGRETGELFF.

V usage is TRBV7-2 and J usage is TRBJ2-4, with a possible D match to TRBD1 (5 bases). The CDR3 runs 14 residues. V gave up 1 base and J gave up 7 bases, with 11 bases separating them. Germline CDR1 SGHTA, CDR2 FQGNSA. CDR3 loop: CASSLDQGGNIQYF. The CDR3 bases are TGTGCCAGCAGCTTAGATCAGGGTGGGAACATTCAGTACTTC.

This clonotype came up once. The rearrangement joins TRBV6-1 to TRBJ2-1; 9 bases line up with TRBD2. This CDR3 region has 16 residues. CDR1 is MNHNS and CDR2 is SASEGT in the germline V gene. V lost 7 bases, J lost 5 bases, and 12 bases stayed unmatched. The CDR3 here is CASILTVLAGNNEQFF. In nucleotides, the CDR3 is TGTGCCAGCATACTTACTGTGCTAGCGGGAAACAATGAGCAGTTCTTC.

This clonotype was detected only a few times. This chain links TRBV20-1 with TRBJ1-5; 7 nucleotides agree with TRBD1. CDR1 is DFQATT, CDR2 SNEGSKA, per germline (reference sequence). CDR3 length: 15 amino acids. V lost 1 base and J lost 6; bases outside the gene matches: 9. CDR3 sequence (DNA): TGCAGTGCTAGAGGTTCCCAGGGGGGCGGTCAGCCCCAGCATTTT. It yields the protein CSARGSQGGGQPQHF.

This clonotype was counted many times. This rearrangement joins TRBV28 to TRBJ1-1, with D perhaps TRBD1 (6 bases). V was clipped by 8 bases and J by 6 bases, with 13 bases between them. CDR1 and CDR2 (germline): MDHEN, SYDVKM. The CDR3 is made up of 12 amino acids. CDR3 coding DNA: TGTGCCAGCCAAACAGGGTTACCTGAAGCTTTCTTT. Its translation is CASQTGLPEAFF. The full variable domain, with the rest looked up from reference TRBV28 and TRBJ1-1, is DVKVTQSSRYLVKRTGEKVFLECVQDMDHENMFWYRQDPGLGLRLIYFSYDVKMKEKGDIPEGYSVSREKKERFSLILESASTNQTSMYLCASQTGLPEAFFGQGTRLTVV.

The J gene is TRBJ2-2, the V gene TRBV7-9; no firm D call. The germline V and J ends were trimmed by 5 bases and 5 bases, with 6 bases remaining between them. Germline CDR1 reads SEHNR; CDR2 reads FQNEAQ (reference sequence). The CDR3 has 12 residues. CDR3 sequence (DNA): TGTGCCAGCAGCACTGTTACCGGGGAGCTGTTTTTT. Its protein is CASSTVTGELFF.

The V call is TRBV20-1, the J call TRBJ2-7; a weak D match, TRBD2 (5 bases). V was shortened by 3 bases and J by 0 bases, with 9 bases between the two germline ends. The CDR3 consists of 13 residues. The germline V gene encodes CDR1 DFQATT and CDR2 SNEGSKA (reference sequence). The CDR3 sequence: CSARVTNSYEQYF. Written as DNA, the CDR3 is TGCAGTGCTAGGGTGACTAACTCCTACGAGCAGTACTTC.

The chain combines TRBV11-2 with TRBJ1-3; 8 nucleotides align to TRBD1. Germline values: CDR1 SGHAT, CDR2 FQNNGV. After removal of 5 bases from V and 8 bases from J, the junction contained 5 bases not matched to a gene. This CDR3 is 13 amino acids long. CDR3 nucleotide sequence: TGTGCCAGCAGCGCCGACAGGGGAGACACCATATATTTT. As protein: CASSADRGDTIYF.

The chain combines TRBV30 with TRBJ2-7; D ambiguous. Germline loops: CDR1 GTSNPN, CDR2 SVGIG (reference sequence). Trimming cost V 0 bases and J 2 bases, with 11 bases left between them. CDR3 size: 14 residues. CDR3: CAWSVSVTTYEQYF. The DNA of the CDR3 is TGTGCCTGGAGTGTAAGCGTTACCACCTACGAGCAGTACTTC.

On this clonotype itself: Compared with germline, one end of the junction differs, possibly owing to a read error. The rearrangement joins TRBV12-3 or TRBV12-4 to TRBJ2-7, with D possibly being TRBD1 or TRBD2 (5 bases each). The CDR3 is 12 amino acids. CDR3 protein: CAGSLGPTEQYF. CDR3 in DNA: TGTGCCGGCAGTTTGGGACCGACTGAGCAGTACTTC.

The rearrangement uses TRBV28 and TRBJ2-5, with D maybe TRBD1 (6 bases). CDR1 and CDR2 (germline): MDHEN, SYDVKM. Trimming stripped 5 bases from V and 6 bases from J, with 13 bases between. The CDR3 totals 13 residues. The CDR3 sequence: CASSPRGGKTQYF. DNA for the CDR3: TGTGCCAGCAGTCCCAGGGGTGGGAAGACCCAGTACTTC.

In DNA, the CDR3 is TGCGCCAGCAGCCAGGAGCCGGACCCACATAATCAGCCCCAGCATTTT. Translating it yields CASSQEPDPHNQPQHF. The V gene is TRBV4-3, the J gene TRBJ1-5; no clear D gene. This CDR3 region has 16 residues. Trimming cost V 3 bases and J 4 bases, with 16 bases left between them. CDR1 is LGHNA and CDR2 is YSLEER in the germline V gene.

The chain uses TRBV6-2 or TRBV6-3 and TRBJ1-1, with D possibly TRBD1 on 5 matching bases. Germline assignment: CDR1 MNHEY and CDR2 SVGEGT. The V gene lost 4 bases and the J gene lost 4 bases, with 16 bases spanning the gap. The CDR3 runs 15 residues. In DNA form, the CDR3 reads TGTGCCAGCAGTTCGTTTCGGGGCCAGGGCACTGAAGCTTTCTTT. Translating gives CASSSFRGQGTEAFF.

This clonotype occurred many times. V gene TRBV2 combines with J gene TRBJ2-7, with D tentatively TRBD2 (6 bases). Germline CDR1 and CDR2: SNHLY and FYNNEI. Trimming took 3 bases from V and 5 from J, leaving 17 bases between them. This CDR3 comprises 15 residues. CDR3 coding DNA: TGTGCCAGCAGTGAGTTCGGGCCCGGAGGGGACGAGCAGTACTTC. This codes for CASSEFGPGGDEQYF.

Concerning this clonotype itself: A much more abundant neighbour one base away suggests this may be a read error. V is TRBV7-2 and J is TRBJ2-5; perhaps TRBD1 as D (5 bases). The CDR3 spans 17 residues. Trimming cost V 5 bases and J 7 bases, with 26 bases left between them. Germline-derived CDR1 and CDR2 are SGHTA and FQGNSA. This CDR3 is CASSQESRQRFPGTQYF. CDR3 bases: TGTGCCAGCAGCCAAGAGTCTCGACAGAGGTTCCCGGGGACCCAGTACTTC.

This clonotype was seen only a few times. The DNA of the CDR3 is TGTGCCAGTAGTATTCAGGGGTCCTATGGCTACACCTTC. It is translated as CASSIQGSYGYTF. J is TRBJ1-2 and V is TRBV19, with D maybe TRBD1 (6 bases). Germline V CDR1 and CDR2: LNHDA, SQIVND (reference sequence). The CDR3 loop spans 13 amino acids. Deletions cut 3 bases from V and 4 bases from J, with 9 bases between.

The chain has TRBV4-2 and TRBJ1-1; no clear D gene. There are 12 residues in the CDR3. With 1 base removed from V and 4 bases from J, the gap between germline ends came to 4 bases. Germline CDR1 reads LGHNA; CDR2 reads YNFKEQ. In DNA form, the CDR3 reads TGTGCCAGCAGCCAAGTTAGCACTGAAGCTTTCTTT. Protein sequence: CASSQVSTEAFF.

The chain links TRBV2 to TRBJ2-7; D unresolved. CDR3 length equals 12 residues. Trimming shortened V by 3 bases and J by 5 bases, and 8 bases separated the two germline ends. Germline V lookup: CDR1 SNHLY, CDR2 FYNNEI. CDR3 DNA: TGTGCCAGCAGTGATGTTCAGCACGAGCAGTACTTC. Its protein product is CASSDVQHEQYF.

The CDR3 region has the DNA TGTGCCAGCAGCACCGAAATGAACTACGAGCAGTACTTC. Translated, it gives CASSTEMNYEQYF. The J gene is TRBJ2-7, the V gene TRBV7-9, with D uncertain. The germline V gene has CDR1 SEHNR and CDR2 FQNEAQ (reference sequence). Trimming took 5 bases from V and 3 from J, leaving 11 bases between them. The CDR3 totals 13 residues.

The V and J genes are TRBV20-1 and TRBJ2-3, with D uncertain. Trimming cost V 3 bases and J 4 bases, with 11 bases left between them. The CDR3 is made up of 13 amino acids. Per the germline V gene, CDR1 is DFQATT and CDR2 is SNEGSKA (reference sequence). CDR3: CSASRQPSDTQYF. CDR3 coding DNA: TGCAGTGCTAGTAGGCAGCCGTCAGATACGCAGTATTTT.